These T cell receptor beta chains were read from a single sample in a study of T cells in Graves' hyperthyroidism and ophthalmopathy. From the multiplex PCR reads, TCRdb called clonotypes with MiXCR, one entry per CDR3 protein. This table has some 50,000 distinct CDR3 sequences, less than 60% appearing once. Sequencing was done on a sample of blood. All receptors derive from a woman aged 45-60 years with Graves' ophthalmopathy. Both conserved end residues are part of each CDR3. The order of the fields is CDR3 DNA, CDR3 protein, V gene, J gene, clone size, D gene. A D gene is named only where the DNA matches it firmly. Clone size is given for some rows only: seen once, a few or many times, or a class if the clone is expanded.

TGCGCCAGCAGCCCCGAGGGGGCAGGGACTAGCAGCGAGACCCAGTACTTC	CASSPEGAGTSSETQYF	TRBV5-1	TRBJ2-5	NA	TRBD2
TGTGCCAGCAGTTTGGTTGGGGAAGGGACCCAGTACTTC	CASSLVGEGTQYF	TRBV27	TRBJ2-5	many	NA
TGTGCCAGCAGCAAATCGGACAGGCCGAATGGCTACACCTTC	CASSKSDRPNGYTF	TRBV12-3/TRBV12-4	TRBJ1-2	many	TRBD1
TGTGCCGGTACACGACAAGGCAATCAGCCCCAGCATTTT	CAGTRQGNQPQHF	TRBV19	TRBJ1-5	NA	NA
TGTGCCAGCAGCTTAGGGGCAGTCGAGCAGAACTTC	CASSLGAVEQNF	TRBV11-2	TRBJ2-7	NA	NA
TGTGCCAGCAACGACAGGGCAACAGATACGCAGTATTTT	CASNDRATDTQYF	TRBV7-9	TRBJ2-3	NA	TRBD1
TGCAGTGCTAGGACTAGCGAGCACACCGGGGAGCTGTTTTTT	CSARTSEHTGELFF	TRBV20-1	TRBJ2-2	NA	TRBD2
TGTGCCAGCAGCGGAGGACGCTTT	CASSGGRF	TRBV2	TRBJ2-2	NA	NA
TGTGCCAGCAGCGTAAGACAGGGCGGGACCCAGTACTTC	CASSVRQGGTQYF	TRBV7-2	TRBJ2-5	NA	TRBD1
TGTGCCATCAGTGACACACCCAGGGTCGGGAGTGACAATCAGCCCCAGCATTTT	CAISDTPRVGSDNQPQHF	TRBV10-3	TRBJ1-5	many	NA
TGCAGTGCTAGAGCCCTCCCTAGCGGGTCCTACGAGCAGTACTTC	CSARALPSGSYEQYF	TRBV20-1	TRBJ2-7	many	TRBD2
TGTGCCAGCAACTTGGGACAGACCAACGTCCTGACTTTC	CASNLGQTNVLTF	TRBV5-5	TRBJ2-6	many	TRBD1
TGTGCCAGCAGCGTTGATCCCTACACAGATACGCAGTATTTT	CASSVDPYTDTQYF	TRBV9	TRBJ2-3	once	NA
TGTGCCAGCAGTGATAGCGGGGAACTCACAGATACGCAGTATTTT	CASSDSGELTDTQYF	TRBV25-1	TRBJ2-3	once	TRBD2
TGTGCCAGCAGCTTAGCCGGGACTACCGAGAACACCGGGGAGCTGTTTTTT	CASSLAGTTENTGELFF	TRBV7-9	TRBJ2-2	many	TRBD2
TGTGCCAGTAGTATCGTAGATCTCGGTGGTGGTTACGAGCAGTACTTC	CASSIVDLGGGYEQYF	TRBV19	TRBJ2-7	NA	NA
TGCAGCGTTGAGGCCCGGGACAGTCCGTCTGACGAGCAGTACTTC	CSVEARDSPSDEQYF	TRBV29-1	TRBJ2-7	NA	TRBD1
TGCAGCGCTATCCGGGGGGGGGTTGATACGCAGTATTTT	CSAIRGGVDTQYF	TRBV29-1	TRBJ2-3	many	TRBD2
TGTGCCAGCAGTGAATTGGTGGGGGCCGACACTGAAGCTTTCTTT	CASSELVGADTEAFF	TRBV2	TRBJ1-1	many	NA
TGCGCCAGCAGCAAAGGACAGGGGGCGAGCGAGCAGTACTTC	CASSKGQGASEQYF	TRBV5-1	TRBJ2-7	many	TRBD1
TGTGCCAGCAGCTCCCAGGGGCAGGTGGGCACGGAAGCTTTCTTT	CASSSQGQVGTEAFF	TRBV5-5	TRBJ1-1	NA	NA
TGTGCCATCAGTGCTACGGGCACCGGGGAGCTGTTTTTT	CAISATGTGELFF	TRBV10-3	TRBJ2-2	NA	NA
TGTGCCAGCAGCCCTGGTGGAATGGGTACAGATACGCAGTATTTT	CASSPGGMGTDTQYF	TRBV7-2	TRBJ2-3	NA	NA
TGTGCCAGCAGCTGGGGGGCTCAGGGGGCTTTCTTT	CASSWGAQGAFF	TRBV7-9	TRBJ1-1	NA	NA
TGTGCCACCAGTGATCGAGGACAGGGAAACACCGGGGAGCTGTTTTTT	CATSDRGQGNTGELFF	TRBV24-1	TRBJ2-2	many	TRBD1
TGTGCCAGCAGTTACCCAATGGACAGATACACTGAAGCTTTCTTT	CASSYPMDRYTEAFF	TRBV6-2/TRBV6-3	TRBJ1-1	many	NA
TGTGCCAGCACCGGGGCTAGCGGGTCAAGTGAGCAGTTCTTC	CASTGASGSSEQFF	TRBV19	TRBJ2-1	many	TRBD2
TGTGCCAGCAGCCAAGAGAGAAGCGGGGGTGCAGAGACCCAGTACTTC	CASSQERSGGAETQYF	TRBV7-9	TRBJ2-5	NA	TRBD2
TGTGCCAGCAGTGGGAGGACCGGGGAGCTGTTTTTT	CASSGRTGELFF	TRBV12-3/TRBV12-4	TRBJ2-2	NA	NA
TGTGCCAGCAGTACACTCGGGACAGGCTACAATGAGCAGTTCTTC	CASSTLGTGYNEQFF	TRBV27	TRBJ2-1	NA	TRBD1
TGTGCCAGCAGCCGATCAGAAGCTGGGAGTTCACCCCTCCACTTT	CASSRSEAGSSPLHF	TRBV4-2	TRBJ1-6	many	NA
TGTGCCAGCAGCCGAGAAGAAACCCAGTACTTC	CASSREETQYF	TRBV7-7	TRBJ2-5	NA	NA
TGTGCCAGCAGCCCTCAGGGGGGGACGGCCACCGGGGAGCTGTTTTTT	CASSPQGGTATGELFF	TRBV2	TRBJ2-2	many	NA
TGTGCCAGCAGCTTGCCAGGGGGAACCGTCTATGGCTACACCTTC	CASSLPGGTVYGYTF	TRBV5-8	TRBJ1-2	many	TRBD1
TGTGCCAGCAGTCGGACAGGGAGTTCTCGGGATAATCCACCCCTCCGCTTT	CASSRTGSSRDNPPLRF	TRBV6-5	TRBJ1-6	NA	TRBD1
TGTGCCAGCAGCCGACCCCGGGACAGGGTTCAAGAGACCCAGTACTTC	CASSRPRDRVQETQYF	TRBV7-4	TRBJ2-5	many	TRBD1
TGTGCCAGTAGTATATCGGGAAATCAGCCCCAGCATTTT	CASSISGNQPQHF	TRBV19	TRBJ1-5	many	NA
TGCGCCAGCAGCTGGGGGACAGGGGCTAACTATGGCTACACCTTC	CASSWGTGANYGYTF	TRBV5-1	TRBJ1-2	NA	TRBD1
TGTGCCAGCAGGAACGCTCGACCAAACACTGAAGCTTTCTTT	CASRNARPNTEAFF	TRBV7-2	TRBJ1-1	once	NA
TGTGCCAGCAGCCGGGTACAGATGAACACTGAAGCTTTCTTT	CASSRVQMNTEAFF	TRBV3-1	TRBJ1-1	NA	NA
TGCAGTGCTACGGACAGGGGTGATGAAGCTTTCTTT	CSATDRGDEAFF	TRBV20-1	TRBJ1-1	many	TRBD1
TGTGCCAGCAGTGAAGGCGGACCCCTCCACTTT	CASSEGGPLHF	TRBV2	TRBJ1-6	NA	NA
TGTGCCAGCAGCAAGACAGGGTTCGGCGGGCAATTATCCTACGAGCAGTACTTC	CASSKTGFGGQLSYEQYF	TRBV3-1	TRBJ2-7	NA	TRBD1
TGTGCCAGTAGTATAGGAGACAGCTCTAACTATGGCTACACCTTC	CASSIGDSSNYGYTF	TRBV19	TRBJ1-2	NA	NA
TGTGCCAGCAGCCCAGACGACGACAGGGAGTATTTCGTCCTCGAGCAGTACTTC	CASSPDDDREYFVLEQYF	TRBV6-5	TRBJ2-7	many	TRBD1
TGTGCCATCAGTGAGCCTACAGGGTCGGACATTCAGTACTTC	CAISEPTGSDIQYF	TRBV10-3	TRBJ2-4	many	NA
TGTGCCACCAGCAGGAACAGGGCCGGCAATCAGCCCCAGCATTTT	CATSRNRAGNQPQHF	TRBV15	TRBJ1-5	NA	NA
TGCGCCAGCAGCCAAGTTGGTGGCGAGCAGCACTTC	CASSQVGGEQHF	TRBV4-1	TRBJ2-7	NA	NA
TGTGCCACCAGCAGAGGAAGCGGGAGGGCCGAGCAGTACTTC	CATSRGSGRAEQYF	TRBV15	TRBJ2-7	NA	TRBD2
TGTGCCACCAGTGATTGGGGTAGCACTGAAGCTTTCTTT	CATSDWGSTEAFF	TRBV24-1	TRBJ1-1	once	NA
TGTGCCACTAGTATTGCAGGGTCAGATACGCAATATTTT	CATSIAGSDTQYF	TRBV19	TRBJ2-3	NA	NA
TGTGCCAGCAGTGCCCCCGGGACAAAGAACACAGATACGCAGTATTTT	CASSAPGTKNTDTQYF	TRBV28	TRBJ2-3	few	NA
TGTGCCACCAGCACCCGGACTAGCGGGAGTCTTACAGATACGCAGTATTTT	CATSTRTSGSLTDTQYF	TRBV15	TRBJ2-3	NA	TRBD2
TGTGCCAGCAGCGACAGACAGGGTATCTTGAGTTCACCCCTCCACTTT	CASSDRQGILSSPLHF	TRBV4-2	TRBJ1-6	many	TRBD1
TGTGCCAGCAGCCCCTCAGGGACACCCTATGGCTACACCTTC	CASSPSGTPYGYTF	TRBV7-3	TRBJ1-2	NA	NA
TGTGCCCCGGGACTAGCGAATGGTGAGCAGTTCTTC	CAPGLANGEQFF	TRBV24-1	TRBJ2-1	NA	TRBD2
TGTGCCAGCAGTCCGAATAACAATCAGCCCCAGCATTTT	CASSPNNNQPQHF	TRBV6-5	TRBJ1-5	many	NA
TGCAGTGCTAGAGAAACCCGAAGCGGCCTCCGGGTCTTC	CSARETRSGLRVF	TRBV20-1	TRBJ2-7	many	NA
TGTGCCAGCAGCTCCCAGGAGGGGAATACGCAGTATTTT	CASSSQEGNTQYF	TRBV7-2	TRBJ2-3	NA	NA